This entry lists 32 T cell receptor beta chains sequenced from one sample in a study of OX40 agonist ivuxolimab in advanced cancers. Sequencing was performed with immunoSEQ multiplex PCR; in TCRdb, only in-frame clones are kept and a portion is missing. The sample records approximately 41,000 clones, approximately 86% being singletons. The sample in question was CD4+ or CD8+ T cells sorted from blood, obtained in a trial of the OX40 agonist ivuxolimab. The receptors were gathered from an adult with an advanced solid tumor such as melanoma, head and neck, liver or kidney cancer.

The rearrangement links TRBV6-1 to TRBJ2-2; tentative D call: TRBD1 (5 bases). The ends were cut back, 1 base at V and 7 bases at J, with 10 bases in the middle. Germline CDR1 and CDR2: MNHNS and SASEGT. The length of the CDR3 is 14 residues. CDR3 amino acids: CASSEVIRGGELFF. In DNA form, the CDR3 reads TGTGCCAGCAGTGAAGTTATAAGGGGCGGGGAGCTGTTTTTT.

This chain uses TRBV11-3 with TRBJ1-1, with TRBD1 identical over 8 bases. The V gene's germline CDR1 is SGHNT and CDR2 YENEEA. The CDR3 totals 12 residues. V lost 4 bases, J lost 11 bases, and 6 bases stayed unmatched. This CDR3 is CASSYRTGNAFF. CDR3 in DNA: TGTGCCAGCAGCTATAGGACAGGGAACGCTTTCTTT.

This rearrangement joins TRBV15 to TRBJ1-6; D unresolved. From germline, CDR1 is LNHNV and CDR2 YYDKDF (reference sequence). The CDR3 spans 17 residues. V was trimmed by 0 bases and J by 0 bases, leaving 9 bases between them. CDR3 sequence (DNA): TGTGCCACCAGCAGAGATCTGACCAGCTCCTATAATTCACCCCTCCACTTT. This codes for CATSRDLTSSYNSPLHF.

V is TRBV7-2 and J is TRBJ2-3; either TRBD1 or TRBD2 may supply D (5 bases each). The CDR3 has 14 residues. From germline, CDR1 is SGHTA and CDR2 FQGNSA. Trimming shortened V by 1 base and J by 4 bases, and 9 bases separated the two germline ends. CDR3 coding DNA: TGTGCCAGCAGCTTAGTTGTGGGGGCAGATACGCAGTATTTT. Translating it yields CASSLVVGADTQYF.

The table lists this clone with a count of one. The rearrangement joins TRBV11-3 to TRBJ2-1; TRBD2 agrees at 10 bases. The germline V gene has CDR1 SGHNT and CDR2 YENEEA. The CDR3 runs 15 residues. V trimming: 2 bases; J trimming: 7 bases; junction bases outside the gene matches: 5. CDR3 residues: CASSLFGLAANEQFF. The DNA for the CDR3 is TGTGCCAGCAGCTTATTCGGACTAGCGGCTAATGAGCAGTTCTTC.

This rearrangement joins TRBV28 to TRBJ1-1; D is perhaps TRBD1 (5 bases). CDR3 length: 13 residues. Germline assignment: CDR1 MDHEN and CDR2 SYDVKM. Trimming stripped 2 bases from V and 10 bases from J, with 14 bases between. CDR3 sequence reads: CASSLDGGVRAFF. CDR3 nucleotide sequence: TGTGCCAGCAGTTTAGATGGGGGGGTTAGAGCTTTCTTT.

This clone was observed a single time. The V gene is TRBV7-6, the J gene TRBJ2-7; 10 bases are shared with TRBD1. Germline lookup yields CDR1 SGHVS and CDR2 FNYEAQ. V shed 5 bases and J 5 bases; nucleotides not matched to a gene: 9. CDR3 length equals 15 residues. The DNA of the CDR3 is TGTGCCAGCAGCGGCTGGGGGGACAGGGGTCACGAGCAGTACTTC. Protein product: CASSGWGDRGHEQYF.

The chain carries TRBV2 and TRBJ1-2; weak D call: TRBD1 (6 bases). Germline-derived CDR1 and CDR2 are SNHLY and FYNNEI. Between the trimmed V and J ends, which lost 5 bases and 3 bases, there was a span of 7 bases. CDR3 length equals 12 residues. The CDR3 DNA is TGTGCCAGCAGTAGACAGGACTATGGCTACACCTTC. It encodes CASSRQDYGYTF.

This chain joins TRBV6-5 and TRBJ2-1, with TRBD2 identical over 12 bases. V trimming: 2 bases; J trimming: 7 bases; junction bases outside the gene matches: 6. There are 16 residues in the CDR3. CDR1 MNHEY and CDR2 SVGAGI come from the germline V gene. CDR3 bases: TGTGCCAGCAGTTACCTAGCTAGCGGGAGGGCAAATGAGCAGTTCTTC. This gives the protein CASSYLASGRANEQFF.

The chain has TRBV7-3 and TRBJ2-1; 10 bases match TRBD2. Germline V gene data show CDR1 as SGHTA and CDR2 as FQGTGA. The J segment lost 7 bases and the V segment lost 2 bases, leaving 2 bases of the junction unmatched. The CDR3 length is 14 residues. DNA of the CDR3: TGTGCCAGCAGCTTAGTAGCGGGAGGTAATGAGCAGTTCTTC. It is translated as CASSLVAGGNEQFF.

This rearrangement joins TRBV27 to TRBJ2-7; 7 bases agree with TRBD2. Germline V CDR1 and CDR2: MNHEY, SMNVEV (reference sequence). The CDR3 extends over 15 amino acids. V dropped 6 bases and J dropped 4; count of bases not matched to a gene: 12. The CDR3 DNA sequence: TGTGCCAGCAGCCCGGGTCTGGCGGGAGTGTACGAGCAGTACTTC. The encoded protein is CASSPGLAGVYEQYF.

The V and J genes are TRBV30 and TRBJ1-4; a weak D match, TRBD1 (5 bases). The CDR3 covers 14 residues. V shed 4 bases and J shed 4 bases, with 13 bases lying between them. Germline values: CDR1 GTSNPN, CDR2 SVGIG (reference sequence). The CDR3 bases are TGTGCCTGGACCGCTGGGGGGGGTAATGAAAAACTGTTTTTT. It encodes CAWTAGGGNEKLFF. Complete variable domain (other parts from reference TRBV30 and TRBJ1-4): SQTIHQWPATLVQPVGSPLSLECTVEGTSNPNLYWYRQAAGRGLQLLFYSVGIGQISSEVPQNLSASRPQDRQFILSSKKLLLSDSGFYLCAWTAGGGNEKLFFGSGTQLSVL.

The chain links TRBV6-5 to TRBJ2-1, with D unclear. This CDR3 is built from 15 residues. Deletions cut 6 bases from V and 6 bases from J, with 18 bases between. CDR1 is MNHEY and CDR2 is SVGAGI in the germline V gene. The CDR3 is CASSLAAQIANEQFF. Here the CDR3 DNA reads TGTGCCAGCAGCTTAGCCGCCCAGATTGCCAATGAGCAGTTCTTC.

This chain joins TRBV30 and TRBJ2-3; 8 bases agree with TRBD1. Looked up from germline, CDR1 is GTSNPN and CDR2 is SVGIG (reference sequence). This CDR3 has 12 amino acids. The V segment lost 4 bases and the J segment 10 bases; nucleotides outside the gene matches: 7. CDR3 in amino acids: CAWTPDREAQYF. CDR3 bases: TGTGCCTGGACCCCGGACAGGGAAGCGCAGTATTTT. Looking up the rest from reference TRBV30 and TRBJ2-3 gives the full variable domain: SQTIHQWPATLVQPVGSPLSLECTVEGTSNPNLYWYRQAAGRGLQLLFYSVGIGQISSEVPQNLSASRPQDRQFILSSKKLLLSDSGFYLCAWTPDREAQYFGPGTRLTVL.

In its sample, this clone was seen a few times. The V call is TRBV29-1, the J call TRBJ1-1; D not certain. The V gene's germline CDR1 is SQVTM and CDR2 ANQGSEA. This CDR3 comprises 12 residues. V shed 4 bases and J shed 0 bases, with 6 bases lying between them. The CDR3 DNA is TGCAGCGTTGGGAGCGTGAACACTGAAGCTTTCTTT. Its translation: CSVGSVNTEAFF. The full variable domain, in which reference TRBV29-1 and TRBJ1-1 provide the parts outside the CDR3, is SAVISQKPSRDICQRGTSLTIQCQVDSQVTMMFWYRQQPGQSLTLIATANQGSEATYESGFVIDKFPISRPNLTFSTLTVSNMSPEDSSIYLCSVGSVNTEAFFGQGTRLTVV.

This clone was seen only a few times. The rearrangement uses TRBV29-1 and TRBJ1-2; the match to TRBD1 covers 8 bases. Unmatched junction bases numbered 4, after V lost 5 bases and J lost 5 bases. The germline V gene encodes CDR1 SQVTM and CDR2 ANQGSEA. The CDR3 loop spans 12 amino acids. The chain's CDR3 is CSVTRGLYGYTF. For the CDR3, the DNA is TGCAGCGTTACCAGGGGGCTATATGGCTACACCTTC.

The chain joins TRBV30 to TRBJ2-7; TRBD1 agrees at 8 bases. J gave up 4 bases and V 0 bases, and 5 bases lay outside the gene matches. The CDR3 has 14 amino acids. Germline V gene lookup returns CDR1 GTSNPN and CDR2 SVGIG (reference sequence). The CDR3 nucleotides are TGTGCCTGGAGTGTAGGACAGGGCCCTTACGAGCAGTACTTC. Translation: CAWSVGQGPYEQYF.

This chain joins TRBV5-4 and TRBJ2-5; no reliable D call. Deletions cut 0 bases from V and 1 base from J, with 7 bases between. Germline values: CDR1 SGHNT, CDR2 YYREEE (reference sequence). The CDR3 totals 14 residues. Here the CDR3 reads CASSLGGTQETQYF. The CDR3 bases are TGTGCCAGCAGCTTGGGGGGAACCCAAGAGACCCAGTACTTC. Variable domain in full (rest from reference TRBV5-4 and TRBJ2-5): ETGVTQSPTHLIKTRGQQVTLRCSSQSGHNTVSWYQQALGQGPQFIFQYYREEENGRGNFPPRFSGLQFPNYSSELNVNALELDDSALYLCASSLGGTQETQYFGPGTRLLVL.

This clone was observed once. The CDR3 here is CASSPRDRTFYGYTF. In DNA, the CDR3 is TGTGCCAGCTCACCGCGGGACCGGACGTTTTATGGCTACACCTTC. The chain recombines TRBV18 with TRBJ1-2; the D gene is possibly TRBD1 (5 bases). This CDR3 has 15 residues. Between the trimmed V and J ends, which lost 3 bases and 5 bases, there was a span of 16 bases. Germline lookup yields CDR1 KGHSH and CDR2 LQKENI.

The V call is TRBV6-6, the J call TRBJ2-5; TRBD1 agrees at 9 bases. With the DNA end fitting TRBJ2-7 better, the J assignment may be wrong. Germline lookup yields CDR1 MNHNY and CDR2 SVGAGI (reference sequence). The CDR3 extends over 14 amino acids. The CDR3 here is CASSGQGQGHEQYF. CDR3 nucleotides: TGTGCCAGCAGTGGACAGGGACAGGGTCACGAGCAGTACTTC.

V usage is TRBV30 and J usage is TRBJ2-2, with D perhaps matching TRBD2 (5 bases). V lost 0 bases and J 5 bases, leaving 16 bases between the germline ends. The CDR3 consists of 16 residues. Germline loops: CDR1 GTSNPN, CDR2 SVGIG (reference sequence). The CDR3 nucleotides read TGTGCCTGGAGTGTACGGGTAGCGTTGGATACCGGGGAGCTGTTTTTT. Protein: CAWSVRVALDTGELFF.

This chain connects TRBV28 to TRBJ2-5; 9 nucleotides line up with TRBD2. V was pared by 7 bases and J by 5 bases, with 17 bases of the junction left unmatched. CDR1 and CDR2 (germline): MDHEN, SYDVKM. The CDR3 extends over 17 amino acids. Here the CDR3 DNA reads TGTGCCAGCACTCTTTTTACGGCGGGAGGGCCCTCGGAGACCCAGTACTTC. Translating gives CASTLFTAGGPSETQYF.

This chain links TRBV18 with TRBJ1-5; D remains unclear. The CDR3 covers 16 residues. Per the germline V gene, CDR1 is KGHSH and CDR2 is LQKENI. Trimming left V 0 bases short and J 7 bases short, with 16 bases between. CDR3 DNA sequence: TGTGCCAGCTCACCACCAGGAAAACCCTTTGGCCAGCCCCAGCATTTT. Protein product: CASSPPGKPFGQPQHF.

The chain uses TRBV28 and TRBJ1-1, with D possibly TRBD1 on 5 matching bases. This CDR3 region has 13 residues. Germline V gene sequence: CDR1 MDHEN, CDR2 SYDVKM. Trimming removed 6 bases from V and 6 bases from J, with 14 bases in between. This CDR3 is CASSAPGRAEAFF. The CDR3 nucleotides read TGTGCCAGCAGCGCACCGGGACGAGCTGAAGCTTTCTTT.

V gene TRBV16 combines with J gene TRBJ2-5; D unclear. V was clipped by 0 bases and J by 7 bases, with 9 bases between them. The CDR3 extends over 13 amino acids. Germline loops: CDR1 KGHSY, CDR2 FQNENV. CDR3 region: CASSQSRTATQYF. As DNA, the CDR3 is TGTGCCAGCAGCCAATCCAGGACCGCGACCCAGTACTTC.

A few counts support this clone. This chain links TRBV4-3 with TRBJ2-5; 8 bases map to TRBD1. This CDR3 has 15 amino acids. The germline V gene has CDR1 LGHNA and CDR2 YSLEER. Trimming cost V 0 bases and J 4 bases; bases outside gene matches: 4. The CDR3 DNA reads as TGCGCCAGCAGCCAAGATCAGGGGGCGAGAGAGACCCAGTACTTC. Its translation is CASSQDQGARETQYF.

V and J are TRBV19 and TRBJ2-7; D is perhaps TRBD2 (7 bases). Germline assignment: CDR1 LNHDA and CDR2 SQIVND (reference sequence). CDR3 length equals 15 residues. V was shortened by 7 bases and J by 4 bases, with 20 bases between the two germline ends. CDR3 nucleotide sequence: TGTGCCAGTAAACCGTGGATACAGGGAGGGTACGAGCAGTACTTC. This gives the protein CASKPWIQGGYEQYF.

This chain uses TRBV28 with TRBJ2-2; 10 bases align to TRBD1. Germline V gives CDR1 MDHEN, CDR2 SYDVKM. Losses at the gene ends were 4 bases for V and 8 bases for J; bases not matched to a gene: 4. The CDR3 loop spans 14 amino acids. The CDR3 loop is CASSYDRGRGELFF. The CDR3 DNA follows: TGTGCCAGCAGTTATGACAGGGGGCGAGGGGAGCTGTTTTTT. The whole variable domain, filled in from reference TRBV28 and TRBJ2-2, reads DVKVTQSSRYLVKRTGEKVFLECVQDMDHENMFWYRQDPGLGLRLIYFSYDVKMKEKGDIPEGYSVSREKKERFSLILESASTNQTSMYLCASSYDRGRGELFFGEGSRLTVL.

The chain is built from TRBV19 and TRBJ1-6; 8 bases match TRBD1. CDR3 size: 14 residues. The germline gives CDR1 LNHDA, CDR2 SQIVND (reference sequence). V lost 3 bases, J lost 10 bases, and 5 bases stayed unmatched. For the CDR3, the DNA is TGTGCCAGTAGTATCTACAGGGGGTGGTCACCCCTCCACTTT. Translation gives CASSIYRGWSPLHF.

This chain joins TRBV5-6 and TRBJ2-2; D gene uncertain. Germline values: CDR1 SGHDT, CDR2 YYEEEE. Trimming shortened V by 0 bases and J by 7 bases, and 16 bases separated the two germline ends. The CDR3 length is 16 residues. The CDR3 here is CASSLVGQRVNGELFF. In nucleotides, the CDR3 is TGTGCCAGCAGCTTGGTAGGGCAACGCGTTAACGGGGAGCTGTTTTTT.

V and J are TRBV6-1 and TRBJ1-4; no definite D call. Germline V gives CDR1 MNHNS, CDR2 SASEGT. V was pared by 0 bases and J by 5 bases, with 4 bases between. The CDR3 is made up of 13 amino acids. The DNA of the CDR3 is TGTGCCAGCAGTGAAGCAGGGAATGAAAAACTGTTTTTT. This sequence encodes CASSEAGNEKLFF.

The V and J genes are TRBV19 and TRBJ2-5, with D tentatively TRBD1 (5 bases). The ends were cut back, 1 base at V and 2 bases at J, with 8 bases in the middle. Germline assignment: CDR1 LNHDA and CDR2 SQIVND (reference sequence). There are 14 residues in the CDR3. The CDR3 DNA follows: TGTGCCAGTAGTATAGGGACACATCAAGAGACCCAGTACTTC. Translating it yields CASSIGTHQETQYF.